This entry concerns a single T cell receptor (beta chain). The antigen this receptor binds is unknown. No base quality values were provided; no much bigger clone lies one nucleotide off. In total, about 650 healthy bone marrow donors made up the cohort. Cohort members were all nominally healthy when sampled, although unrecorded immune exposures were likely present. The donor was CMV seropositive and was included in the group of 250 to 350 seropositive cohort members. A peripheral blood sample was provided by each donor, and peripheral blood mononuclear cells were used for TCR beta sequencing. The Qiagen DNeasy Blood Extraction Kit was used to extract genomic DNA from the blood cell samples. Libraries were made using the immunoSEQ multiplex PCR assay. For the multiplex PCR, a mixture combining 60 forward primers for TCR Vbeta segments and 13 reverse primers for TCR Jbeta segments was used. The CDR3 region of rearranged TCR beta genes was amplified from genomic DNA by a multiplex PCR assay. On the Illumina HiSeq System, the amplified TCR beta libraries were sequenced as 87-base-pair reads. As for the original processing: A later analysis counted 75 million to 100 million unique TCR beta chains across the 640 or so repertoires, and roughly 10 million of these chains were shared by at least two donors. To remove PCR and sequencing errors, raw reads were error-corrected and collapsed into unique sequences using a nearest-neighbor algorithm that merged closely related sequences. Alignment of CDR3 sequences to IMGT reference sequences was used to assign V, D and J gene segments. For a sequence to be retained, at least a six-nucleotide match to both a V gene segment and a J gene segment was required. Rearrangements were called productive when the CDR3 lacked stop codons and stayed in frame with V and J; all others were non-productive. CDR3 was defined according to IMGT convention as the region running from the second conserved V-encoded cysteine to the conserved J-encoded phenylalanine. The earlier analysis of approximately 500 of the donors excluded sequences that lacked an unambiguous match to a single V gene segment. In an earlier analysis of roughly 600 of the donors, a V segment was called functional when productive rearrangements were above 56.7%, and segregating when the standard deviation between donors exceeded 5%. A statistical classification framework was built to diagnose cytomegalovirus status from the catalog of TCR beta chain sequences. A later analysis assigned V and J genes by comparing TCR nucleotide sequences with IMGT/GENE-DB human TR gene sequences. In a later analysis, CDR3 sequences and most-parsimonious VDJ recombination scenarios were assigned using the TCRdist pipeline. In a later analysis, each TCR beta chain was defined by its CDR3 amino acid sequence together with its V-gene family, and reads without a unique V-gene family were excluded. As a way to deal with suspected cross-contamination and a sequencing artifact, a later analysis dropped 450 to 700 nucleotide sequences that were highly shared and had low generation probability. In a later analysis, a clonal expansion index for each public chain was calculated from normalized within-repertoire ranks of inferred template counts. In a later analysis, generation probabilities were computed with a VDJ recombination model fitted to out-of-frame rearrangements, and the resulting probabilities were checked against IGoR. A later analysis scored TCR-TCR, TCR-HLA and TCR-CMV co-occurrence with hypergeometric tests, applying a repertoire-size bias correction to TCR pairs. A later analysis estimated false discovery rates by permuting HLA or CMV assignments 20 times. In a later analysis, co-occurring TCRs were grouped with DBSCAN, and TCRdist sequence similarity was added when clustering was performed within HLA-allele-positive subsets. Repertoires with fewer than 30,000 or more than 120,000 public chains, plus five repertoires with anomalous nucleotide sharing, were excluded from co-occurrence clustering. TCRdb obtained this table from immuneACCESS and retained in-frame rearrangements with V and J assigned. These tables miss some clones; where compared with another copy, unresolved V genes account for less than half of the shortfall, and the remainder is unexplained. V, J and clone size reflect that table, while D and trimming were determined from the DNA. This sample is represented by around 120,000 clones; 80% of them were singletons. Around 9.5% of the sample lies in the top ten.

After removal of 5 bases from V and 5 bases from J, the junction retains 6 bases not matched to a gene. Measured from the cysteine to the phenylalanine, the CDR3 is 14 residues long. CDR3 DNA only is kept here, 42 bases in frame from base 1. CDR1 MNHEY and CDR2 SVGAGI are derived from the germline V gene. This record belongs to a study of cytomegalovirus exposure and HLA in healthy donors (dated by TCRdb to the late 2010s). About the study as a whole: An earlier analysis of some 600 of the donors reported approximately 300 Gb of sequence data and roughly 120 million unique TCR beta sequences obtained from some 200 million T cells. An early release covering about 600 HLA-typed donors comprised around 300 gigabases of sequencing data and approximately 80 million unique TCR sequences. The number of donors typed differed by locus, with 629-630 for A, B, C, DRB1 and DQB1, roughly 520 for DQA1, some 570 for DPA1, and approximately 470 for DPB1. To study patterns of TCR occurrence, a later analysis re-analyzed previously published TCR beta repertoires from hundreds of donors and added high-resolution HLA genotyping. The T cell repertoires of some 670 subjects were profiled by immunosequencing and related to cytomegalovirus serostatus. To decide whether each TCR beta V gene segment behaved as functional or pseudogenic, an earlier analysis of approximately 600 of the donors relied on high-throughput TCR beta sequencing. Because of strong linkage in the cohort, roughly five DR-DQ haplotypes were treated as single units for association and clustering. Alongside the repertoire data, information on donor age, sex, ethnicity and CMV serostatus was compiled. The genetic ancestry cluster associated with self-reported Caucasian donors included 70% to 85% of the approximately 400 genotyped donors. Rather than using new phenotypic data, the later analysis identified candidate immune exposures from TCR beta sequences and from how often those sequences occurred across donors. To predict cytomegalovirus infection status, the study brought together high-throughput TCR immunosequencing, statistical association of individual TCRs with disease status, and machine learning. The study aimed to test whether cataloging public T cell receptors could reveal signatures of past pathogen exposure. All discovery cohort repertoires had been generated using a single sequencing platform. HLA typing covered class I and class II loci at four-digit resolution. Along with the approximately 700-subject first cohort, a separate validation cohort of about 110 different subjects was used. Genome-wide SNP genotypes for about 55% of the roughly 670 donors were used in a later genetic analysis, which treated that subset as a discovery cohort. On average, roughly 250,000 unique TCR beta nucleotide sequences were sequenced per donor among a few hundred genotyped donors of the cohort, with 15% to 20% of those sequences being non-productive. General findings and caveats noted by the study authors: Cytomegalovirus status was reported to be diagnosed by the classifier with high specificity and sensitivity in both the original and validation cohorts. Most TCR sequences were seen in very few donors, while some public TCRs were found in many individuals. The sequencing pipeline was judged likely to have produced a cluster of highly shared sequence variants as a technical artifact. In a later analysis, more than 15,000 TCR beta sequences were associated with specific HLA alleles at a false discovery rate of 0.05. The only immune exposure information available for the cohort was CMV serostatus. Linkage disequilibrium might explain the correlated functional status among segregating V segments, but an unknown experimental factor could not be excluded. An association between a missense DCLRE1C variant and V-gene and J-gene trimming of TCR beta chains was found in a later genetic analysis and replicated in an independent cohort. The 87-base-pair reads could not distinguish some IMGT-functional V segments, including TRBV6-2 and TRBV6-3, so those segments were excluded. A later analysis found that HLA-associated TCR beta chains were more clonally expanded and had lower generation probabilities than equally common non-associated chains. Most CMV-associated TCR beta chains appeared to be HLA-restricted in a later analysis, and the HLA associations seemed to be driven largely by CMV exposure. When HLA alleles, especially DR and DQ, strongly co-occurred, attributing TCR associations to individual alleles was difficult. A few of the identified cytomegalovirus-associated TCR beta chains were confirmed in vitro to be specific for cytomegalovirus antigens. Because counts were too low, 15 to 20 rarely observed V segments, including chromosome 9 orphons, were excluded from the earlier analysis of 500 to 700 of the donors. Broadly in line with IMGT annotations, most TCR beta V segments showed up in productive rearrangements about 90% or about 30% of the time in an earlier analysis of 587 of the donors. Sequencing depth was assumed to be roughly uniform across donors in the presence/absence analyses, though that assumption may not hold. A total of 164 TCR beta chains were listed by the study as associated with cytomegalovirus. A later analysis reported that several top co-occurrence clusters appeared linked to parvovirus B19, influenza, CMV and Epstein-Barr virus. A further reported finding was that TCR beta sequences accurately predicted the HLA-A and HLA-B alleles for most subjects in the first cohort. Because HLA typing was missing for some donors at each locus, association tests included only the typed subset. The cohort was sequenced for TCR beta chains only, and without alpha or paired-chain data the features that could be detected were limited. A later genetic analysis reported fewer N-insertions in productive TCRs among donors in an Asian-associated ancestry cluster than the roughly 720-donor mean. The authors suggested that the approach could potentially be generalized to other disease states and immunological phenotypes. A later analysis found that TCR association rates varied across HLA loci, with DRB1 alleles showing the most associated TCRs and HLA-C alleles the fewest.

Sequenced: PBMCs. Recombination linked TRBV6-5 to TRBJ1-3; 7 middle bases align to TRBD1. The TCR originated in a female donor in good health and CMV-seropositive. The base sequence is TGTGCCAGCAGTGAAAGGGGACAGCGAAACACCATATATTTT. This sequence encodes CASSERGQRNTIYF.